This T cell receptor (beta chain) was captured in a study of blood T cell repertoires in COVID-19. The overall study: The United States, Italy and Spain were the sources of the acute and convalescent COVID-19 samples. Sample material is recorded as cDNA or gDNA derived from T cells, B-cell-depleted T cells, or PBMCs.

The length of the CDR3 is 15 residues. Germline lookup yields CDR1 SNHLY and CDR2 FYNNEI. The V gene end was trimmed by 4 bases and the J gene end by 10 bases; junction bases not matched to a gene: 12. In the original processing: Amplifying reference gene primers gave estimates of nucleated cell counts. Here immunoSEQ multiplex PCR was the method, and the copy in TCRdb shows in-frame clones only, minus some. The V and J calls and the clone size are those of that table, but D and trimming were determined from the DNA. This table holds roughly 66,000 clones, 90% to 95% found once. Sequenced input: peripheral blood. The TCR was taken from a human donor in a cohort sampled during active COVID-19. This chain joins TRBV2 and TRBJ2-1; TRBD1 aligns across 8 bases. The CDR3 DNA is TGTGCCAGCAGTGGAAAAACAGGGGGTAGCGGAGAGCAGTTCTTC. It encodes CASSGKTGGSGEQFF.